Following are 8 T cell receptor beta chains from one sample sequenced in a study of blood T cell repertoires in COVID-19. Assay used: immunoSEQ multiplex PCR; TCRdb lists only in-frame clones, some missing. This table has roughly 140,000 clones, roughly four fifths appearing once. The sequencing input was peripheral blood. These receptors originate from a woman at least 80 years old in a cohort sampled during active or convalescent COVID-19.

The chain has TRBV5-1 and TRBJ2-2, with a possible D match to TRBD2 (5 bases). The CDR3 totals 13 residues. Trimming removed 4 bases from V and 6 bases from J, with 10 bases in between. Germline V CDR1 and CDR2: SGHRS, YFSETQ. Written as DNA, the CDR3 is TGCGCCAGCAGCCTAGACTATGCCGGGGAGCTGTTTTTT. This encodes CASSLDYAGELFF.

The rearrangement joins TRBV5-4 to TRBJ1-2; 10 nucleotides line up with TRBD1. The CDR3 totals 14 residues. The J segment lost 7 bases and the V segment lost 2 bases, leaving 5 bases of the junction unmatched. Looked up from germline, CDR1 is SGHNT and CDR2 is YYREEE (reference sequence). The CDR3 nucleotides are TGTGCCAGCAGCTTAGGGGGACAGGGGTTTGGCTACACCTTC. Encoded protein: CASSLGGQGFGYTF. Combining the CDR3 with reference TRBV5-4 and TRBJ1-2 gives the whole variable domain ETGVTQSPTHLIKTRGQQVTLRCSSQSGHNTVSWYQQALGQGPQFIFQYYREEENGRGNFPPRFSGLQFPNYSSELNVNALELDDSALYLCASSLGGQGFGYTFGSGTRLTVV.

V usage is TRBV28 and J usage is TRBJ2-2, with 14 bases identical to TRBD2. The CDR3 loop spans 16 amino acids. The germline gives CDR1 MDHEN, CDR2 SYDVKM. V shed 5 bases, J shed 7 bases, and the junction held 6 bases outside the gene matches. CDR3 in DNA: TGTGCCAGCAGTACGACTAGCGGGGGGGCCTTCGGGGAGCTGTTTTTT. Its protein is CASSTTSGGAFGELFF.

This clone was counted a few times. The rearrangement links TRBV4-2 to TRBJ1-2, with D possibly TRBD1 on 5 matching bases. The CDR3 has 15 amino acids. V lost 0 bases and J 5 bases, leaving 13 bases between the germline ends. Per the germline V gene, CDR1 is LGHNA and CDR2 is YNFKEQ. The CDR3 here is CASSQEPRQIYGYTF. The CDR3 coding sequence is TGTGCCAGCAGCCAAGAACCTCGACAGATTTATGGCTACACCTTC.

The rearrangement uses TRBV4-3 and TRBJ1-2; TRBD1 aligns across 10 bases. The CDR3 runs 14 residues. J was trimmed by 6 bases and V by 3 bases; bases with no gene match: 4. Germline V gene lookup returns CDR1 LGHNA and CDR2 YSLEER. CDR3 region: CASSHVGTGDGYTF. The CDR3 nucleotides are TGCGCCAGCAGCCACGTCGGGACAGGGGATGGCTACACCTTC.

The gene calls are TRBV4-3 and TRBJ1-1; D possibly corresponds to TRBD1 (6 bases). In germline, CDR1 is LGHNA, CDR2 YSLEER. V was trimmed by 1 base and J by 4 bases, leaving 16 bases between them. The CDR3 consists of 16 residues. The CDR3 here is CASSQVLTGLGTEAFF. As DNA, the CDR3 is TGCGCCAGCAGCCAAGTTTTAACAGGGTTAGGCACTGAAGCTTTCTTT.

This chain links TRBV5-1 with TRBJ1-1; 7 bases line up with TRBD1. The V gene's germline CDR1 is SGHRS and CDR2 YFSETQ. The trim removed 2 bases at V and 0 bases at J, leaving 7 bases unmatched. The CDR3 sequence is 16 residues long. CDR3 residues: CASSLGTETMNTEAFF. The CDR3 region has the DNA TGCGCCAGCAGCTTAGGGACAGAAACCATGAACACTGAAGCTTTCTTT. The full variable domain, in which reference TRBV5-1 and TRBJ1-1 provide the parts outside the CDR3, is KAGVTQTPRYLIKTRGQQVTLSCSPISGHRSVSWYQQTPGQGLQFLFEYFSETQRNKGNFPGRFSGRQFSNSRSEMNVSTLELGDSALYLCASSLGTETMNTEAFFGQGTRLTVV.

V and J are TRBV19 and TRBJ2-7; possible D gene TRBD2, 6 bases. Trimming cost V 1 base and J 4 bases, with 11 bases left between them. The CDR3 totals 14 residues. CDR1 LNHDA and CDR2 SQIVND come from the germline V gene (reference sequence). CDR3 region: CASSIGRGEYEQYF. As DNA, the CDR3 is TGTGCCAGTAGTATAGGGCGGGGTGAGTACGAGCAGTACTTC.